This entry lists 18 T cell receptor beta chains sequenced from one sample in a study of T cell responses to AZD1222 COVID-19 vaccine. Profiling relied on immunoSEQ multiplex PCR, and the TCRdb table lists in-frame clones only, not all of them. Among more than 120,000 clones listed, roughly 86% were seen once. Sequenced here: peripheral blood, sampled 28 days after the second dose of the MenACWY control vaccine. All receptors derive from an adult who received the MenACWY meningococcal vaccine as a control.

This clone was counted between two and nine times. This chain links TRBV2 with TRBJ2-7; tentatively, D is TRBD1 or TRBD2 (5 bases each). The CDR3 has 14 amino acids. Germline assignment: CDR1 SNHLY and CDR2 FYNNEI. The V end lost 6 bases, the J end lost 5 bases, and 17 bases lay between the germline ends. The CDR3 protein is CASRVLSGPHEQYF. The CDR3 DNA sequence: TGTGCCAGCAGAGTCTTATCGGGGCCCCACGAGCAGTACTTC. The full variable domain, completed using reference TRBV2 and TRBJ2-7, is EPEVTQTPSHQVTQMGQEVILRCVPISNHLYFYWYRQILGQKVEFLVSFYNNEISEKSEIFDDQFSVERPDGSNFTLKIRSTKLEDSAMYFCASRVLSGPHEQYFGPGTRLTVT.

V gene TRBV4-1 combines with J gene TRBJ2-5; 8 bases match TRBD1. The CDR3 spans 16 residues. From germline, CDR1 is MGHRA and CDR2 YSYEKL. V shed 4 bases, J shed 5 bases, and the junction held 12 bases outside the gene matches. The CDR3 loop is CASSRAPGQVSETQYF. CDR3 DNA: TGCGCCAGCAGCCGGGCACCGGGACAGGTTTCGGAGACCCAGTACTTC.

This clone has just one count. V and J are TRBV29-1 and TRBJ2-3, with 7 nucleotides matching TRBD2. The CDR3 runs 15 residues. With V trimmed by 0 bases and J by 0 bases, 3 bases remained unmatched. In germline, CDR1 is SQVTM, CDR2 ANQGSEA. CDR3 sequence reads: CSVEDRRESTDTQYF. In DNA, the CDR3 is TGCAGCGTTGAAGATCGGCGGGAGAGCACAGATACGCAGTATTTT.

In this sample, this clone turned up once. V gene TRBV6-1 combines with J gene TRBJ1-1; D remains ambiguous. V was trimmed by 1 base and J by 10 bases, leaving 16 bases between them. The germline V gene encodes CDR1 MNHNS and CDR2 SASEGT. The CDR3 loop spans 14 amino acids. The CDR3 sequence is CASSEVLRNSRAFF. CDR3 DNA sequence: TGTGCCAGCAGTGAAGTATTGAGGAACAGTCGAGCTTTCTTT.

This clone was seen only once. The chain combines TRBV19 with TRBJ2-7; D may match TRBD1 or TRBD2 (7 bases each). Germline-derived CDR1 and CDR2 are LNHDA and SQIVND (reference sequence). Trimming pared 4 bases from V and 4 bases from J, leaving 17 bases between. The length of the CDR3 is 15 residues. The CDR3 bases are TGTGCCAGTAGTACCCGACAGGGAGGGTTGTACGAGCAGTACTTC. It encodes CASSTRQGGLYEQYF.

The CDR3 sequence: CATSDDQGLEQYF. For the CDR3, the DNA is TGTGCCACCAGTGATGATCAGGGTCTCGAGCAGTACTTC. The V gene is TRBV24-1, the J gene TRBJ2-7; D might be TRBD1 (5 bases). CDR1 is KGHDR, CDR2 SFDVKD, per germline. V was trimmed by 3 bases and J by 6 bases, leaving 11 bases between them. This CDR3 has 13 residues.

The chain has TRBV27 and TRBJ2-7; a possible D gene is TRBD2 (6 bases). V lost 0 bases, J lost 1 base, and 7 bases lay in between. The CDR3 covers 14 residues. The germline gives CDR1 MNHEY, CDR2 SMNVEV (reference sequence). The CDR3 DNA reads TGTGCCAGCAGTTTATCGGAGGGTTCCTACGAGCAGTACTTC. It translates to CASSLSEGSYEQYF.

This clone was counted a single time. This chain links TRBV4-1 with TRBJ1-2; 8 bases match TRBD1. Per the germline V gene, CDR1 is MGHRA and CDR2 is YSYEKL. The V segment lost 3 bases and the J segment 4 bases; nucleotides outside the gene matches: 13. CDR3 size: 17 residues. This CDR3 is CASSQESQGARIYGYTF. CDR3 sequence (DNA): TGCGCCAGCAGCCAGGAATCCCAGGGGGCGAGGATCTATGGCTACACCTTC.

This clone was observed once. In DNA form, the CDR3 reads TGCGCCAGCAGCCAAGATCGAGGCCGGGTCGTTGGAGCTTTCTTT. Protein: CASSQDRGRVVGAFF. The V gene is TRBV4-1, the J gene TRBJ1-1; the D is unclear. Germline CDR1 reads MGHRA; CDR2 reads YSYEKL. This CDR3 spans 15 amino acids. Trimming removed 0 bases at V and 10 bases at J, with 18 bases between.

The chain joins TRBV5-1 to TRBJ2-7; 7 nucleotides line up with TRBD1. Germline lookup yields CDR1 SGHRS and CDR2 YFSETQ. The CDR3 spans 15 residues. The V segment lost 0 bases and the J segment 4 bases; nucleotides outside the gene matches: 7. CDR3 DNA: TGCGCCAGCAGCTTGGGAGGGACAGCGAGATACGAGCAGTACTTC. The encoded protein is CASSLGGTARYEQYF.

This clone was seen just once. The chain employs TRBV12-3 or TRBV12-4 and TRBJ2-5; no clear D. Trimming left V 6 bases short and J 1 base short, with 9 bases between. The CDR3 runs 13 residues. The CDR3 DNA reads TGTGCCAGCAGCCCCACGGCCCAAGAGACCCAGTACTTC. Amino acids: CASSPTAQETQYF.

In nucleotides, the CDR3 is TGTGCCAGCTCACCGGGACAGGGCGATTCACCCCTCCACTTT. Protein: CASSPGQGDSPLHF. V is TRBV18 and J is TRBJ1-6, with 9 bases identical to TRBD1. The V and J ends lost 3 bases and 8 bases, in that order; junction bases with no gene match: 2. Germline V gene data show CDR1 as KGHSH and CDR2 as LQKENI. The CDR3 spans 14 residues.

The V call is TRBV5-1, the J call TRBJ1-4; TRBD1 agrees at 10 bases. CDR3 length: 16 amino acids. The V and J ends lost 0 bases and 3 bases, in that order; junction bases with no gene match: 2. In germline, CDR1 is SGHRS, CDR2 YFSETQ. In nucleotides, the CDR3 is TGCGCCAGCAGCTTGGGACAGGGGGCCGCTAATGAAAAACTGTTTTTT. As protein: CASSLGQGAANEKLFF.

The chain employs TRBV4-3 and TRBJ2-3; D possibly corresponds to TRBD2 (6 bases). The CDR3 is made up of 14 amino acids. Trimming pared 1 base from V and 4 bases from J, leaving 9 bases between. Germline values: CDR1 LGHNA, CDR2 YSLEER. The chain's CDR3 is CASSQGRGADTQYF. The DNA for the CDR3 is TGCGCCAGCAGCCAAGGGAGGGGAGCAGATACGCAGTATTTT.

The chain joins TRBV5-8 to TRBJ2-1; 10 positions agree with TRBD2. CDR1 and CDR2 (germline): SGHTS, YDEGEE. The CDR3 is made up of 15 amino acids. V trimming: 4 bases; J trimming: 7 bases; junction bases outside the gene matches: 8. The CDR3 reads CASSLSGGPRNEQFF. The CDR3 DNA reads TGTGCCAGCAGCCTTAGCGGGGGGCCTCGAAATGAGCAGTTCTTC.

About this clone: A read error may account for a junction end that differs from germline. The chain links TRBV5-1 to TRBJ2-7, with D hard to call. The CDR3 has 15 residues. The V gene's germline CDR1 is SGHRS and CDR2 YFSETQ. CDR3 bases: TGCGCCAGCATTCCAGCCCCGGGCAACTCCGACGAGCAGTACTTC. Its translation: CASIPAPGNSDEQYF.

The chain combines TRBV19 with TRBJ2-5; D is unclear. V was trimmed by 5 bases and J by 10 bases, leaving 23 bases between them. This CDR3 comprises 15 residues. The germline CDR1 and CDR2 sequences are LNHDA and SQIVND (reference sequence). As DNA, the CDR3 is TGTGCCAGTAGTCGCAACCGGGCCCTCCTTTGGGACCAGTACTTC. Protein sequence: CASSRNRALLWDQYF.

The rearrangement links TRBV5-6 to TRBJ1-4; TRBD1 matches at 9 bases. Germline trimming cut 0 bases from V and 6 bases from J; bases unmatched to any gene: 0. The V gene's germline CDR1 is SGHDT and CDR2 YYEEEE. The CDR3 loop spans 14 amino acids. CDR3 nucleotide sequence: TGTGCCAGCAGCTTGGGACAGGGGGATGAAAAACTGTTTTTT. It translates to CASSLGQGDEKLFF.